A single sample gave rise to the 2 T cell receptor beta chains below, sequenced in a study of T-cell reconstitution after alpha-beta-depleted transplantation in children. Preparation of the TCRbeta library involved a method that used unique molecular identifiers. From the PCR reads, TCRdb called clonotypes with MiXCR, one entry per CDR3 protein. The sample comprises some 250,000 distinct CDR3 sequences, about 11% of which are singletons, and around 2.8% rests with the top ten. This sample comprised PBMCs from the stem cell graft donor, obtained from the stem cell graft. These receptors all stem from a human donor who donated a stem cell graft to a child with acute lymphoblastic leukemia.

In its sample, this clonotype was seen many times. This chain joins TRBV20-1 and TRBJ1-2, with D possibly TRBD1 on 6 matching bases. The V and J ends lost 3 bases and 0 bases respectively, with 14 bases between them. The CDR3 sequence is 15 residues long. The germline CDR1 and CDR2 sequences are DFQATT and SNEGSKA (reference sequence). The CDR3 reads CSASEQGSTNYGYTF. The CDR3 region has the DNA TGCAGTGCTAGCGAACAGGGTTCCACTAACTATGGCTACACCTTC.

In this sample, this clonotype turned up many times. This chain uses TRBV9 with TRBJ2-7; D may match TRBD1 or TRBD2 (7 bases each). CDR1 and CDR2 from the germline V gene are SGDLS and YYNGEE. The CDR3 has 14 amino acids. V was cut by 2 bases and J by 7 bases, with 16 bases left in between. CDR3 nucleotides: TGTGCCAGCAGCGTGGGAGGGGGCACGCTGGAGCAGTACTTC. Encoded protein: CASSVGGGTLEQYF.